These 3 T cell receptor beta chains came from one sample sequenced in a study of blood T cells in healthy people across ages. Sample-barcoded 5' priming and a J-beta primer mix drove a second PCR of roughly 7 to 11 cycles. TCRdb analysed the 5' RACE reads with MiXCR anew, one entry per CDR3 protein. Altogether 1.8 million or so distinct CDR3 sequences are present, about 39% being singletons, with the ten largest covering 23%. What was sequenced was blood. These receptors all come from a human donor in good health.

This clonotype was detected a few times. The J gene is TRBJ2-7, the V gene TRBV7-9, with D tentatively TRBD1 (5 bases). Germline V CDR1 and CDR2: SEHNR, FQNEAQ (reference sequence). Trimming removed 4 bases at V and 5 bases at J, with 15 bases between. The CDR3 has 14 residues. CDR3 loop: CASSYSTVKDEQYF. Written as DNA, the CDR3 is TGTGCCAGCAGCTATTCGACAGTAAAGGACGAGCAGTACTTC.

This clonotype was counted a few times. CDR3 region: CASSLSKGSYEQYF. In DNA, the CDR3 is TGTGCCAGCAGCTTGAGTAAGGGCTCCTACGAGCAGTACTTC. The J gene is TRBJ2-7, the V gene TRBV2; no definite D call. The V gene lost 6 bases and the J gene lost 0 bases, with 12 bases spanning the gap. Germline CDR1 SNHLY, CDR2 FYNNEI. The CDR3 is 14 amino acids. The whole variable domain, remainder taken from reference TRBV2 and TRBJ2-7, is EPEVTQTPSHQVTQMGQEVILRCVPISNHLYFYWYRQILGQKVEFLVSFYNNEISEKSEIFDDQFSVERPDGSNFTLKIRSTKLEDSAMYFCASSLSKGSYEQYFGPGTRLTVT.

This clonotype was seen more than once but under ten times. The chain links TRBV11-1 to TRBJ2-1; D gene uncertain. The CDR3 extends over 15 amino acids. Germline V gives CDR1 SGHAT, CDR2 FQDESV (reference sequence). Deletions cut 3 bases from V and 7 bases from J, with 16 bases between. The DNA of the CDR3 is TGTGCCAGCAGCTTGAACACCCTTTTAGTGAATGAGCAGTTCTTC. This sequence encodes CASSLNTLLVNEQFF. Filled out from reference TRBV11-1 and TRBJ2-1, the complete variable domain reads EAEVAQSPRYKITEKSQAVAFWCDPISGHATLYWYRQILGQGPELLVQFQDESVVDDSQLPKDRFSAERLKGVDSTLKIQPAELGDSAMYLCASSLNTLLVNEQFFGPGTRLTVL.